The present TCR beta chain was sequenced within a study of T cells in localized non-small cell lung cancer. TCRdb's copy holds only in-frame clones and misses some; the assay was immunoSEQ multiplex PCR. The sample shows more than 20,000 clones, 65% to 90% of them seen only once. Trimming removed 5 bases from V and 5 bases from J; junction bases left unmatched: 7. CDR3 size: 14 residues. Germline V gene data show CDR1 as MGHRA and CDR2 as YSYEKL. Study-level results: Uninvolved adjacent lung had higher T cell clonality than tumor and all other tissues.

With respect to this clone: Its specificity is not known.

The chain joins TRBV4-1 to TRBJ1-1, with TRBD1 identical over 8 bases. The sample in question was peripheral blood, obtained before any cancer treatment. This clonotype was obtained from a female donor over 55 with stage I lung adenocarcinoma. The CDR3 DNA is TGCGCCAGCAGCGTGCGACAGGGGTGGACTGAAGCTTTCTTT. Translated, it gives CASSVRQGWTEAFF.